The next 10 T cell receptor beta chains were all read from a single sample in a study of shared clonotypes between healthy human individuals (dated by TCRdb to the early 2020s). Receptor libraries were prepared by the immunoSEQ multiplex PCR assay. TCRdb limited this immuneACCESS table to in-frame rearrangements with V and J called. A share of clones is missing; checked studies link under half to unresolved V genes, and the rest is unexplained. The sample records approximately 2.5 million clones, roughly 93% of which are singletons. The leading ten clones occupy 0.36% of the sample. Sequencing was carried out using naive CD4+ T cells from PBMCs. Interpreted using the paper, the cell subset or site label stands for: CD45RA+ positively selected. These TCRs come from a man younger than 35 in good health. Some clones in this sample may be carry-over from other donors' samples.

The V gene is TRBV7-9, the J gene TRBJ2-2; 8 bases are a match to TRBD1. V lost 5 bases and J lost 7; bases outside the gene matches: 9. This CDR3 is built from 15 residues. CDR1 is SEHNR and CDR2 is FQNEAQ in the germline V gene (reference sequence). CDR3 sequence reads: CASSPGTGEFGELFF. The CDR3 DNA is TGTGCCAGCAGCCCCGGGACAGGAGAGTTCGGGGAGCTGTTTTTT. Complete variable domain (other parts from reference TRBV7-9 and TRBJ2-2): DTGVSQNPRHKITKRGQNVTFRCDPISEHNRLYWYRQTLGQGPEFLTYFQNEAQLEKSRLLSDRFSAERPKGSFSTLEIQRTEQGDSAMYLCASSPGTGEFGELFFGEGSRLTVL.

This clone has just one count. V and J are TRBV5-1 and TRBJ1-1, with D hard to call. The ends were cut back, 1 base at V and 0 bases at J, with 10 bases in the middle. This CDR3 has 15 amino acids. Germline V CDR1 and CDR2: SGHRS, YFSETQ. The CDR3 bases are TGCGCCAGCAGCTTGACCCTGACATTGAACACTGAAGCTTTCTTT. Translation gives CASSLTLTLNTEAFF.

In regard to this clone: The sample carries other DNA sequences with the same CDR3. V gene TRBV18 combines with J gene TRBJ2-7; D not certain. The CDR3 loop spans 13 amino acids. Germline lookup yields CDR1 KGHSH and CDR2 LQKENI. The V and J ends lost 2 bases and 3 bases respectively, with 8 bases between them. DNA for the CDR3: TGTGCCAGCTCACCAGGGTCCAACTACGAGCAGTACTTC. Translated, it gives CASSPGSNYEQYF.

The DNA of the CDR3 is TGTGCCAGCAGTTACTCTCCCTCCGCGGAGACCCAGTACTTC. It encodes CASSYSPSAETQYF. The rearrangement uses TRBV6-5 and TRBJ2-5; D gene uncertain. Germline V gene sequence: CDR1 MNHEY, CDR2 SVGAGI. The CDR3 sequence is 14 residues long. V was trimmed by 0 bases and J by 5 bases, leaving 10 bases between them.

The chain couples TRBV6-6 to TRBJ2-7; D is undetermined. With 8 bases removed from V and 2 bases from J, the gap between germline ends came to 16 bases. The CDR3 contains 14 residues. Germline V lookup: CDR1 MNHNY, CDR2 SVGAGI (reference sequence). The CDR3 spells CASGIKLGPYEQYF. The DNA of the CDR3 is TGTGCCAGCGGAATCAAGCTTGGCCCCTACGAGCAGTACTTC.

This clone turned up a few times. CDR3 protein: CASSDRVETQYF. The CDR3 nucleotides are TGTGCCAGCAGTGATAGGGTGGAGACCCAGTACTTC. V and J are TRBV25-1 and TRBJ2-5; no clear D. Germline loops: CDR1 MGHDK, CDR2 SYGVNS. This CDR3 spans 12 amino acids. Trimming took off 3 bases at V and 5 bases at J, with 7 bases between the two ends.

The chain uses TRBV2 and TRBJ1-2; D might be TRBD1 (6 bases). CDR3 length: 14 amino acids. Germline V lookup: CDR1 SNHLY, CDR2 FYNNEI. V was pared by 6 bases and J by 8 bases, with 19 bases between. CDR3: CASSPWTALSGYTF. The CDR3 coding sequence is TGTGCCAGCAGCCCCTGGACAGCCCTATCCGGCTACACCTTC.

This clone was seen a single time. The rearrangement uses TRBV6-5 and TRBJ2-1; D perhaps matches TRBD1 (6 bases). V was cut by 5 bases and J by 9 bases, with 17 bases left in between. In germline, CDR1 is MNHEY, CDR2 SVGAGI. This CDR3 is 14 amino acids long. The CDR3 sequence is CASSMNRASPEQFF. CDR3 DNA sequence: TGTGCCAGCAGTATGAACAGGGCGAGTCCTGAGCAGTTCTTC.

The CDR3 nucleotides read TGTGCCAGCAGGGCAGGGGACGGAAACACCATATATTTT. Translated: CASRAGDGNTIYF. The V and J genes are TRBV7-2 and TRBJ1-3, with a weak D call TRBD1 (6 bases). Per the germline V gene, CDR1 is SGHTA and CDR2 is FQGNSA. Trimming took 6 bases from V and 4 from J, leaving 10 bases between them. The CDR3 sequence is 13 residues long.

This clone was found a few times. The chain employs TRBV7-9 and TRBJ1-1; no firm D call. The CDR3 totals 16 residues. With 5 bases removed from V and 1 base from J, the gap between germline ends came to 17 bases. Per the germline V gene, CDR1 is SEHNR and CDR2 is FQNEAQ (reference sequence). In DNA form, the CDR3 reads TGTGCCAGCAGCCACCTGGGATTGGGTCCGAACACTGAAGCTTTCTTT. It codes for CASSHLGLGPNTEAFF.